Here is one T cell receptor (beta chain) with its context. Its target is not known. This CDR3 has 13 residues. In germline, CDR1 is LNHDA, CDR2 SQIVND (reference sequence). V lost 3 bases and J lost 9, with 12 bases in between. Method: immunoSEQ multiplex PCR; TCRdb's copy keeps in-frame clones and lacks some. The sample has tens of thousands of clones, roughly 90% seen once. This sample was included in a study of T cell responses to AZD1222 COVID-19 vaccine. Notes on the study in general: Repertoires were sampled only after the peak T cell response. Nearly half of spike-specific TCRs reportedly target unmutated variant regions. The donor cohort was predominantly white British with a female majority, and clonal diversity may have been underestimated. Researchers report vaccine-associated CD4 TCRs spanning spike, with dominance at 160-218 and 743-854.

The J gene is TRBJ1-5, the V gene TRBV19; D is ambiguous. Sequenced material: peripheral blood, taken on day 0 of AZD1222 vaccination. The sequence came from an adult in good health. The CDR3 coding sequence is TGTGCCAGTAGTATCAGCAAGCCGGGGCCCCAGCATTTT. Its protein product is CASSISKPGPQHF.